The rows below give T cell receptor beta chains drawn from one sample of a study of Graves' ophthalmopathy and Graves' hyperthyroidism. TCRdb analysed the multiplex PCR reads with MiXCR anew, one entry per CDR3 protein. The profile shows 300,000 to 500,000 distinct CDR3 sequences, approximately 15% of them singletons. What was sequenced was peripheral blood. These receptor sequences come from a woman in her late teens or twenties with stable Graves' hyperthyroidism. Both conserved end residues are part of each CDR3. D genes are given only for firm matches. A clone size is listed for some rows: how often the clone was seen (once, few, many), or a class if it is expanded.

DNA	CDR3	V	D	size	J
TGTGCCAGCAGCTCAGGAGGGGACGGGAATAATTCACCCCTCCACTTT	CASSSGGDGNNSPLHF	TRBV7-6	.	.	TRBJ1-6
TGTGCCAGCAGCTTAGAGGGCGGGGGGACCTACGAGCAGTACTTC	CASSLEGGGTYEQYF	TRBV11-2	TRBD2	many	TRBJ2-7
TGTGCCAGCAGCCCGCAGGGAGAGTCCCAAGAGACCCAGTACTTC	CASSPQGESQETQYF	TRBV28	.	many	TRBJ2-5
TGTGCCAGCAGCTTAACGGGGCAGGGCCGGTACCAAGAGACCCAGTACTTC	CASSLTGQGRYQETQYF	TRBV7-3	.	many	TRBJ2-5
TGTGCCAGCAGTTACCTAGGGGTGGTGAACACTGAAGCTTTCTTT	CASSYLGVVNTEAFF	TRBV6-5	.	many	TRBJ1-1
TGCGCCAGCAGCTTGGCCCTTCCGATAGATTCACCCCTCCACTTT	CASSLALPIDSPLHF	TRBV5-1	.	many	TRBJ1-6
TGCAGTGCTAGAGCCTCAGGAGGGGGCAGTGAGCAGTTCTTC	CSARASGGGSEQFF	TRBV20-1	.	few	TRBJ2-1
TGTGCCACCAGTGATCTAGCGGGGGGGAACACCGGGGAGCTGTTTTTT	CATSDLAGGNTGELFF	TRBV24-1	TRBD2	many	TRBJ2-2
TGTGCCAGCAGTTTAGGGGGGGGCGTAGGGACTGAAGCTTTCTTT	CASSLGGGVGTEAFF	TRBV27	.	many	TRBJ1-1
TGTGCCAGTAGTCCCCAGGCAGGGTACCAAGAGACCCAGTACTTC	CASSPQAGYQETQYF	TRBV19	.	few	TRBJ2-5
TGTGCCACCAGTGATAGAGGACAGAAAGAGACCCAGTACTTC	CATSDRGQKETQYF	TRBV24-1	.	few	TRBJ2-5
TGCAGCGTTGGGGAGGGTGAGACCCAGTACTTC	CSVGEGETQYF	TRBV29-1	TRBD2	many	TRBJ2-5
TGTGCCAGCAGTTACCCAGACAGACAAGAGACCCAGTACTTC	CASSYPDRQETQYF	TRBV2	.	many	TRBJ2-5
TGTGCCAGCTCACCACCCCGGGGGGGACCCTACGAGCAGTACTTC	CASSPPRGGPYEQYF	TRBV18	TRBD2	few	TRBJ2-7
TGTGCCAGCAGTTTCTCTCTCCTACATAACACTGAAGCTTTCTTT	CASSFSLLHNTEAFF	TRBV6-5	.	.	TRBJ1-1
TGTGCCAGTAGTCACTCGGGACTAGCGGGGGGGCCGACCAAAAACATTCAGTACTTC	CASSHSGLAGGPTKNIQYF	TRBV19	TRBD2	few	TRBJ2-4
TGTGCCAGCAGCAAGGACGCTTATCAGCCCCAGCATTTT	CASSKDAYQPQHF	TRBV5-5	.	many	TRBJ1-5
TGTGCCAGCAGTGCCAAATTCGATACGTCTGGAAACACCATATATTTT	CASSAKFDTSGNTIYF	TRBV6-1	.	.	TRBJ1-3
TGCGCCAGCAGCCAAGGGTCGGCCCAGAACACTGAAGCTTTCTTT	CASSQGSAQNTEAFF	TRBV4-1	.	many	TRBJ1-1
TGTGCCCGCAGCTTGACACTGAACACTGAAGCTTTCTTT	CARSLTLNTEAFF	TRBV7-2	.	.	TRBJ1-1
TGTGCCAGCAGTTACTTCGGACAGTCTGAAGCTTTCTTT	CASSYFGQSEAFF	TRBV6-2/TRBV6-3	.	.	TRBJ1-1
TGTGCCAGCAGTCTCCCTAGGGCAGGGATCTACGAGCAGTACTTC	CASSLPRAGIYEQYF	TRBV28	.	many	TRBJ2-7
TGTGCCAGCAGCACCCTCACGGGAAGTACCAAAAACATTCAGTACTTC	CASSTLTGSTKNIQYF	TRBV11-3	.	many	TRBJ2-4
TGTGCCAGCAGTGAAGAGGTAGGGGGCCCGAACACTGAAGCTTTCTTT	CASSEEVGGPNTEAFF	TRBV6-1	TRBD1	many	TRBJ1-1
TGTGCCAGCTCACCTCCCGCGGGGGGGGCCGATCAGTACTTC	CASSPPAGGADQYF	TRBV18	TRBD2	.	TRBJ2-7
TGTGCCACCGTTGGGGAGACGGGACGGATTAACTATGGCTACACCTTC	CATVGETGRINYGYTF	TRBV19	.	many	TRBJ1-2
TGCAGCGTTGGGGGGGTGGGGGACACTGAAGCTTTCTTT	CSVGGVGDTEAFF	TRBV29-1	.	.	TRBJ1-1
TGTGCCAGCAGGGGGAATAGGGGGAACTATGGCTACACCTTC	CASRGNRGNYGYTF	TRBV11-2	.	few	TRBJ1-2
TGTGCCACCAGTGATTCGGCAGGAACGGGGTTTAGCAATCAGCCCCAGCATTTT	CATSDSAGTGFSNQPQHF	TRBV24-1	.	many	TRBJ1-5
TGCGCCAGCAGTGAGTCAACCACTGAAGCTTTCTTT	CASSESTTEAFF	TRBV10-1	.	.	TRBJ1-1
TGTGCCAGCAGCTTAGGTTCCGGGTTGGACACTGAAGCTTTCTTT	CASSLGSGLDTEAFF	TRBV7-9	.	few	TRBJ1-1
TGCAGTGCTAGAGGGAGGGGAAAGAACACTGAAGCTTTCTTT	CSARGRGKNTEAFF	TRBV20-1	.	many	TRBJ1-1
TGTGCCAGCAGCTTAGTACTAGCGGTCACCGGGGAGCTGTTTTTT	CASSLVLAVTGELFF	TRBV7-2	TRBD2	.	TRBJ2-2
TGTGCCAGCAGTTCCCTCGACAATTATTCACCCCTCCACTTT	CASSSLDNYSPLHF	TRBV12-3/TRBV12-4	.	many	TRBJ1-6
TGTGCCAGCAGTCTGGACGGAGGGCTCAATAATTCACCCCTCCACTTT	CASSLDGGLNNSPLHF	TRBV7-9	.	few	TRBJ1-6
TGTGCCAGCAGCATAACGGGAGATAGCAATCAGCCCCAGCATTTT	CASSITGDSNQPQHF	TRBV7-9	.	.	TRBJ1-5
TGTGCCAGCAGTTACTCTAAAACACCACTGACGGAAATTCTTAGCAATCAGCCCCAGCATTTT	CASSYSKTPLTEILSNQPQHF	TRBV6-5	.	many	TRBJ1-5
TGCAGTGCTAGAGATCCAGGAGCCAATCAGCCCCAGCATTTT	CSARDPGANQPQHF	TRBV20-1	.	many	TRBJ1-5
TGTGCCAGCAGTTTCCCGGACGCAAAAAACACTGAAGCTTTCTTT	CASSFPDAKNTEAFF	TRBV12-3/TRBV12-4	.	many	TRBJ1-1
TGCAGCGTTGGGTACGGGAGCAATCAGCCCCAGCATTTT	CSVGYGSNQPQHF	TRBV29-1	.	many	TRBJ1-5
TGTGCCATCACCCCCAGCGGGGGAGACACCGGGGAGCTGTTTTTT	CAITPSGGDTGELFF	TRBV10-3	TRBD2	.	TRBJ2-2
TGTGCCAGCAGTGATCCCCGGGGGGGCGGAAAAGCTTTCTTT	CASSDPRGGGKAFF	TRBV6-1	.	few	TRBJ1-1
TGTGCCAGCAGCTTGGGTTCACGCGCTGAAGCTTTCTTT	CASSLGSRAEAFF	TRBV7-9	.	many	TRBJ1-1
TGTGCCAGCAGTACTAGGACAGATCCCTACGAGCAGTACTTC	CASSTRTDPYEQYF	TRBV6-5	.	many	TRBJ2-7
TGTGCCACCCGAGGGGCTGGGGCGAACACCGGGGAGCTGTTTTTT	CATRGAGANTGELFF	TRBV19	.	many	TRBJ2-2
TGTGCCAGCAGTGAAGGGACAGACAGGGACGAGCAGTACTTC	CASSEGTDRDEQYF	TRBV6-1	TRBD1	.	TRBJ2-7
TGTGCCAGCAGCGACGGGGTGGAGGACATGGGCTATGGCTACACCTTC	CASSDGVEDMGYGYTF	TRBV2	.	many	TRBJ1-2
TGTGCCACCACCCTAGACTCCGGAGGCGGCCAGCCCCAGCATTTT	CATTLDSGGGQPQHF	TRBV19	.	.	TRBJ1-5
TGTGCCAGCAGGCAGGGTGTCGCCGGCACTGAAGCTTTCTTT	CASRQGVAGTEAFF	TRBV7-2	.	many	TRBJ1-1
TGCAGTGCTACCGGGTCCCTCCAAGAGGCCCAGTACTTC	CSATGSLQEAQYF	TRBV20-1	.	.	TRBJ2-5